This section outlines one T cell receptor (beta chain) sequence together with its context. This clonotype was seen at least ten times. Its antigen is still unknown. Per-base quality was not reported, and no clone a single base away is much larger than it. The treatment or condition label corresponds to: allogeneic hematopoietic cell transplantation with graft depleted of TCRalphabeta T cells and CD19 B cells. The children who served as transplant recipients had been given grafts of TCRalphabeta/CD19-depleted allogeneic hematopoietic cells. This sample is part of a study of T-cell reconstitution after alpha-beta-depleted transplantation in children (dated by TCRdb to 2016 to 2018). At the level of the whole study: Using TCR repertoire profiling, the study quantitatively followed how T-cell immune reconstitution unfolded in children after TCRalphabeta/CD19-depleted allogeneic hematopoietic cell transplantation.

What the study reported, not specific to this receptor: About two months after transplant, the apparently early recovery of alphabetaT-cell counts reportedly depended on just several hundred clones that had expanded rapidly and came from non-depleted graft cells. Hyperexpanded clone frequencies declined over subsequent months; after one year, T-cell counts and TCRbeta diversity were mostly attributed to newly produced T cells. In some patients, high TCRbeta diversity at day 60 was attributed to recipient T cells and intrathymic progenitors that had survived conditioning.

V sheds 2 bases and J sheds 1 base, leaving 5 bases between their ends. The CDR3 holds 13 amino acids from the cysteine to the phenylalanine. The DNA shown is the 39-base CDR3, in frame from base 1. The germline V gene provides CDR1 MGHDK and CDR2 SYGVNS. Library preparation used PCR. Reads for this sample came from an Illumina HiSeq 2500. Molecular barcoding was employed in the preparation of TCR libraries, with unique molecular identifiers being used to normalize TCRbeta repertoire quantification. The public reads were reprocessed in TCRdb via fastp at Q25 and MiXCR, keeping in-frame beta chains. Each entry merges the rows of one CDR3 protein and shows their most common DNA and genes. This sample lists about 290,000 distinct CDR3 sequences; around a tenth were detected once. Jointly, the top ten make up around 7.6% of the sample.

The sample here was PBMCs, taken before TCRalphabeta/CD19-depleted stem cell transplant. The chain was built from TRBV25-1 and TRBJ1-1; confidence is insufficient to name the D gene. This clonotype originated in a boy in the first two years of life with acute myeloid leukemia, due to receive a stem cell transplant. The DNA sequence is as follows: TGTGCCAGCAGTGAAGTAGGGAACACTGAAGCTTTCTTT. It translates to CASSEVGNTEAFF.